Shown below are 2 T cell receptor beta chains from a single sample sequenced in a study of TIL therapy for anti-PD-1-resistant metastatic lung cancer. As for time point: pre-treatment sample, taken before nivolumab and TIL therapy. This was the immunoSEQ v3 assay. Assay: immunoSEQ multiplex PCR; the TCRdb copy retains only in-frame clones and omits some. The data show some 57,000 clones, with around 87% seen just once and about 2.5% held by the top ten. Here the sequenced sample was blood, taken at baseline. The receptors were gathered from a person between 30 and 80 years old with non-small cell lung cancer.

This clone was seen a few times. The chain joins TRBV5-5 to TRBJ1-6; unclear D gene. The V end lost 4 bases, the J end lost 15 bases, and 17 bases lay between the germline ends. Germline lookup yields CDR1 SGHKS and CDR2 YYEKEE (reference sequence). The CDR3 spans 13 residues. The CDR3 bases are TGTGCCAGCAGCCCATCGCCCGGGTTCGGCCTCCACTTT. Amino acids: CASSPSPGFGLHF.

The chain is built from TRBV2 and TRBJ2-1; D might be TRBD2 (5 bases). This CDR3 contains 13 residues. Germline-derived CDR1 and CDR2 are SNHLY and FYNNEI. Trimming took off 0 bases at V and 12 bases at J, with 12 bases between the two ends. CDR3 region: CASSEAGSSGQFF. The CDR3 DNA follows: TGTGCCAGCAGTGAAGCGGGGAGTTCCGGGCAGTTCTTC.